This T cell receptor (beta chain) was captured by sequencing in a study of cytomegalovirus exposure and HLA in healthy donors. This clone was seen more than once but under ten times. Its antigen is undetermined. With 60 Vbeta and 13 Jbeta primers, the PCR was carried out. Per the original data handling: Later reanalysis found 70 million to 95 million unique TCR beta chains, around 10 million of them shared. TCRdb keeps only in-frame clones here, not all; method: immunoSEQ multiplex PCR. D and trimming were read from the DNA, whereas the V and J calls and clone size are those reported in that table. The sample consists of some 110,000 clones, around 86% of them appearing once. The CDR3 extends over 14 amino acids. Trimming shortened V by 2 bases and J by 4 bases, and 12 bases separated the two germline ends. Germline V gene data show CDR1 as KGHSH and CDR2 as LQKENI. Overall study results and limits: In a later analysis, TCR beta V- and J-gene trimming was associated with a missense DCLRE1C variant. A later look showed TCR association rates differing by HLA locus, highest for DRB1 and lowest for HLA-C. Cytomegalovirus association was assigned to approximately 160 TCR beta chains.

The TCR sequence derives from a man aged 30 to 45 in good health and CMV-seronegative. The sample was PBMCs. This chain links TRBV18 with TRBJ2-7; perhaps TRBD1 as D (6 bases). Written as DNA, the CDR3 is TGTGCCAGCTCACCAAAGACAGGCCCTTACGAGCAGTACTTC. As protein: CASSPKTGPYEQYF. The full variable domain, with the rest looked up from reference TRBV18 and TRBJ2-7, is NAGVMQNPRHLVRRRGQEARLRCSPMKGHSHVYWYRQLPEEGLKFMVYLQKENIIDESGMPKERFSAEFPKEGPSILRIQQVVRGDSAAYFCASSPKTGPYEQYFGPGTRLTVT.